What follows is one T cell receptor (beta chain) and its context. This specimen belongs to a study of relationships among human T cell subsets. Germline values: CDR1 MGHRA, CDR2 YSYEKL. This CDR3 is built from 16 residues. The V and J ends lost 5 bases and 1 base, in that order; junction bases with no gene match: 4. Memory T cells were selected with anti-CD45RO beads from the CD45RA-negative fraction. Semiquantitative ARM-PCR amplified T cell receptor alpha and beta CDR3 regions from mRNA. ARM-PCR used tagged nested gene-specific primers, then communal superprimers for exponential amplification. TCRdb recomputed calls from the multiplex PCR reads with MiXCR, one row per CDR3 protein. The sample includes roughly 9,200 distinct CDR3 sequences, about 54% seen only once; the top ten take approximately 5%.

The source of this sequence is a man aged 35 to 55 in good health. This chain joins TRBV4-1 and TRBJ2-3; 12 bases line up with TRBD1. Sequencing used memory T cells sorted from blood. CDR3 region: CASSFGTGGGTDTQYF. CDR3 coding DNA: TGCGCCAGCAGCTTCGGGACAGGGGGCGGCACAGATACGCAGTATTTT.